The 3 T cell receptor beta chains below all came from one sample that was sequenced in a study of CD8 T cells in ankylosing spondylitis. From the 5' RACE reads, TCRdb called clonotypes with MiXCR, one entry per CDR3 protein. The table lists about 360,000 distinct CDR3 sequences, 20% to 25% of them singletons. The sequencing input was blood, either unsorted or a sorted T cell fraction (not recorded which). These receptors all come from a male donor with ankylosing spondylitis or in good health (not recorded which).

J is TRBJ2-7 and V is TRBV20-1; D tentatively fits TRBD1 or TRBD2 (6 bases each). V lost 6 bases and J lost 1, with 22 bases in between. Germline V CDR1 and CDR2: DFQATT, SNEGSKA (reference sequence). CDR3 length: 16 residues. The CDR3 region is CSARGHGVIKSYEQYF. CDR3 bases: TGCAGTGCGCGGGGACACGGAGTCATCAAATCCTACGAGCAGTACTTC.

The table lists this clonotype with many counts. This chain joins TRBV12-3 or TRBV12-4 and TRBJ2-7; no definite D call. V lost 6 bases and J lost 1, with 13 bases in between. The CDR3 is 14 amino acids. The CDR3 DNA is TGTGCCAGCAGCCCGCCGGTTAATTCCTACGAGCAGTACTTC. It specifies CASSPPVNSYEQYF.

J is TRBJ2-7 and V is TRBV20-1; D is unresolved. The germline CDR1 and CDR2 sequences are DFQATT and SNEGSKA (reference sequence). Trimming left V 1 base short and J 6 bases short, with 10 bases between. The CDR3 contains 12 residues. The chain's CDR3 is CSARGLTFEQYF. The CDR3 nucleotides are TGCAGTGCTAGAGGCCTGACTTTCGAGCAGTACTTC.